The sequence of this T cell receptor beta chain was determined in a study of T-cell memory formation after mild COVID-19. MiXCR was run by TCRdb on the 5' RACE reads, yielding one entry per CDR3 protein. The sample yields 300,000 or so distinct CDR3 sequences, approximately 15% seen once. The sequence was collected from a man aged 18 to 29 who had mild COVID-19 (a few samples of this study predate the infection). Cell type and time point are not known. The sequencing sample was made of PBMCs or a T cell subset sorted from them (not recorded which).

Here the CDR3 reads CASSSWNENYNEQFF. The CDR3 nucleotides are TGCGCCAGCAGCTCTTGGAACGAAAACTACAATGAGCAGTTCTTC. The chain employs TRBV5-1 and TRBJ2-1; unclear D gene. The CDR3 consists of 15 residues. The germline CDR1 and CDR2 sequences are SGHRS and YFSETQ. The V end lost 3 bases, the J end lost 3 bases, and 13 bases lay between the germline ends.